Each of the 21 T cell receptor beta chains below was sequenced from the same sample in a study of patients and donors after allogeneic stem cell transplantation (dated by TCRdb to between 2020 and 2021). The protocol used for the library was RT-PCR. The run used a NextSeq 550. The public reads were reanalyzed by TCRdb: fastp trimming at Q25, MiXCR alignment, in-frame beta chains only. Rows are combined by CDR3 protein, so each entry shows the most common genes and DNA. In all, the sample holds approximately 8,800 distinct CDR3 sequences, and around 4.1% of those were seen once. Just under 20% of the sample goes to the ten largest clones. The sequenced sample was blood, either unsorted or a sorted T cell fraction (not recorded which). The source of these receptors is a human donor who was either an allogeneic HSCT recipient or a stem cell or donor lymphocyte infusion donor (not recorded which). It is not recorded whose cells these are; they may come from a transplant donor.

The chain links TRBV5-6 to TRBJ2-5, with D hard to call. Germline V gene sequence: CDR1 SGHDT, CDR2 YYEEEE. Trimming cost V 2 bases and J 1 base, with 6 bases left between them. There are 13 residues in the CDR3. The CDR3 DNA reads TGTGCCAGCAGCTTTATGGGCCAAGAGACCCAGTACTTC. It codes for CASSFMGQETQYF.

In this sample, this clonotype turned up many times. V gene TRBV20-1 combines with J gene TRBJ2-2, with 8 bases lining up with TRBD2. CDR1 is DFQATT and CDR2 is SNEGSKA in the germline V gene (reference sequence). V gave up 4 bases and J gave up 0 bases; unmatched junction bases: 1. This CDR3 spans 14 amino acids. The CDR3 loop is CSATLAANTGELFF. For the CDR3, the DNA is TGCAGTGCTACACTAGCGGCGAACACCGGGGAGCTGTTTTTT.

In this sample, this clonotype turned up many times. The chain combines TRBV2 with TRBJ1-2; no clear D. The CDR3 is 12 amino acids. Germline V gene data show CDR1 as SNHLY and CDR2 as FYNNEI. V was trimmed by 4 bases and J by 4 bases, leaving 7 bases between them. In nucleotides, the CDR3 is TGTGCCAGCAGTGCTGGGCTCTATGGCTACACCTTC. This translates into CASSAGLYGYTF.

This clonotype ranks as medium-sized. The chain couples TRBV20-1 to TRBJ1-5; weak D call: TRBD1 (5 bases). The ends were cut back, 2 bases at V and 5 bases at J, with 16 bases in the middle. Germline CDR1 and CDR2: DFQATT and SNEGSKA (reference sequence). The CDR3 is made up of 15 amino acids. The CDR3 loop is CSARKSRTWDQPQHF. The CDR3 bases are TGCAGTGCTAGAAAGTCCAGGACATGGGATCAGCCCCAGCATTTT.

This clonotype has only a few counts. CDR3 amino acids: CASSEWISGGTGELFF. The DNA for the CDR3 is TGTGCCAGCAGTGAGTGGATCTCCGGGGGCACCGGGGAGCTGTTTTTT. This sequence joins TRBV6-1 and TRBJ2-2; TRBD2 is a possible D gene (6 bases). Germline CDR1 and CDR2: MNHNS and SASEGT. The CDR3 totals 16 residues. Trimming left V 3 bases short and J 4 bases short, with 15 bases between.

Only a few counts were recorded for this clonotype. The rearrangement joins TRBV7-7 to TRBJ2-1; TRBD2 matches 9 bases. Per germline, CDR1 SSHAT and CDR2 FNYEAQ (reference sequence). J lost 4 bases, V lost 3 bases, and 4 bases had no gene match. The CDR3 spans 15 residues. The CDR3 coding sequence is TGTGCCAGCAGCTTGTCTAGCGGGGTTTACAATGAGCAGTTCTTC. It yields the protein CASSLSSGVYNEQFF.

This clonotype was observed at least ten times. The chain carries TRBV4-3 and TRBJ2-3; no definite D call. This CDR3 has 13 residues. The V end lost 1 base, the J end lost 4 bases, and 6 bases lay between the germline ends. Germline assignment: CDR1 LGHNA and CDR2 YSLEER. The CDR3 spells CASSQGEADTQYF. The CDR3, as DNA: TGCGCCAGCAGCCAAGGAGAGGCAGATACGCAGTATTTT.

Relative to its sample, this clonotype is medium-sized (0.01 to 0.1%). The CDR3 here is CASSPNRGRNTGELFF. For the CDR3, the DNA is TGTGCCAGCAGCCCCAACAGGGGGCGAAACACCGGGGAGCTGTTTTTT. V and J are TRBV11-2 and TRBJ2-2; TRBD1 matches at 9 bases. V was clipped by 5 bases and J by 2 bases; unmatched bases: 6. Looked up from germline, CDR1 is SGHAT and CDR2 is FQNNGV. This CDR3 has 16 amino acids.

Ten or more counts support this clonotype. This chain connects TRBV2 to TRBJ2-3, with 13 bases that match TRBD2. The germline CDR1 and CDR2 sequences are SNHLY and FYNNEI. Germline trimming cut 3 bases from V and 4 bases from J; bases unmatched to any gene: 10. The CDR3 runs 18 residues. In DNA, the CDR3 is TGTGCCAGCAGTGAGGGAAAACGACTAGCGGGAGGTCCAGATACGCAGTATTTT. This codes for CASSEGKRLAGGPDTQYF. Complete variable domain (other parts from reference TRBV2 and TRBJ2-3): EPEVTQTPSHQVTQMGQEVILRCVPISNHLYFYWYRQILGQKVEFLVSFYNNEISEKSEIFDDQFSVERPDGSNFTLKIRSTKLEDSAMYFCASSEGKRLAGGPDTQYFGPGTRLTVL.

This clonotype is labeled medium-sized. The chain recombines TRBV10-3 with TRBJ2-5; possible D gene TRBD2, 5 bases. Trimming removed 1 base at V and 5 bases at J, with 8 bases between. The CDR3 loop spans 13 amino acids. Germline V CDR1 and CDR2: ENHRY, SYGVKD. The CDR3 loop reads CAISEFLAETQYF. DNA for the CDR3: TGTGCCATCAGTGAGTTTTTAGCGGAGACCCAGTACTTC.

This clonotype appeared many times. The rearrangement uses TRBV5-1 and TRBJ1-4; 7 nucleotides line up with TRBD1. The CDR3 extends over 14 amino acids. Germline CDR1 SGHRS, CDR2 YFSETQ. The V and J ends lost 3 bases and 4 bases, in that order; junction bases with no gene match: 3. The CDR3 nucleotides are TGCGCCAGCAGCTCGGGGACAGATAATGAAAAACTGTTTTTT. It is translated as CASSSGTDNEKLFF.

This clonotype is judged medium-sized (0.01 to 0.1%). The V call is TRBV5-1, the J call TRBJ1-1; D possibly corresponds to TRBD1 (5 bases). In germline, CDR1 is SGHRS, CDR2 YFSETQ. Trimming took 0 bases from V and 0 from J, leaving 9 bases between them. The CDR3 is made up of 15 amino acids. CDR3 in amino acids: CASSLARDLNTEAFF. The CDR3 bases are TGCGCCAGCAGCTTGGCTCGGGACTTGAACACTGAAGCTTTCTTT.

This clonotype occurred many times. The rearrangement joins TRBV6-5 to TRBJ2-7; tentative D call: TRBD1 (6 bases). V was trimmed by 6 bases and J by 2 bases, leaving 14 bases between them. Per germline, CDR1 MNHEY and CDR2 SVGAGI. The CDR3 runs to 14 residues. Here the CDR3 reads CASRRQVPPYEQYF. As DNA, the CDR3 is TGTGCCAGCAGAAGACAGGTTCCCCCCTACGAGCAGTACTTC.

By frequency in the sample, this clonotype is medium-sized. The rearrangement joins TRBV15 to TRBJ2-1; D possibly corresponds to TRBD2 (5 bases). The V gene's germline CDR1 is LNHNV and CDR2 YYDKDF (reference sequence). The CDR3 runs to 15 residues. Trimming cost V 3 bases and J 6 bases, with 15 bases left between them. The CDR3 nucleotides are TGTGCCACCAGCAGGCAGCGGACCAGCGGCAATGAGCAGTTCTTC. As protein: CATSRQRTSGNEQFF.

This clonotype is classed as medium-sized. The CDR3, as DNA: TGTGCCAGCAGCTCGGGAGGAACCTCTGGAAACACCATATATTTT. This translates into CASSSGGTSGNTIYF. V gene TRBV12-3 or TRBV12-4 combines with J gene TRBJ1-3; no firm D call. CDR3 length: 15 residues. The ends were cut back, 6 bases at V and 0 bases at J, with 12 bases in the middle.

This clonotype was counted at least ten times. This chain uses TRBV7-9 with TRBJ2-5; D unresolved. This CDR3 is 15 amino acids long. Germline loops: CDR1 SEHNR, CDR2 FQNEAQ (reference sequence). Between the trimmed V and J ends, which lost 7 bases and 0 bases, there was a span of 15 bases. The CDR3 nucleotides are TGTGCCAGCAAATCTTTTCAAGGCTACCAAGAGACCCAGTACTTC. Residues: CASKSFQGYQETQYF.

This clonotype showed up many times. The chain has TRBV30 and TRBJ2-1; D is perhaps TRBD1 or TRBD2 (6 bases each). Trimming left V 3 bases short and J 4 bases short, with 13 bases between. The V gene's germline CDR1 is GTSNPN and CDR2 SVGIG (reference sequence). This CDR3 is 14 amino acids long. This CDR3 reads CAWRGGGPYNEQFF. CDR3 coding DNA: TGTGCCTGGAGAGGGGGAGGTCCATACAATGAGCAGTTCTTC.

This clonotype was recorded at least ten times. The chain links TRBV24-1 to TRBJ2-3, with D uncertain. V lost 6 bases, J lost 5 bases, and 8 bases lay in between. Germline assignment: CDR1 KGHDR and CDR2 SFDVKD. This CDR3 has 12 amino acids. The CDR3: CATSSWGDTQYF. The DNA for the CDR3 is TGTGCCACCAGTTCGTGGGGAGATACGCAGTATTTT.

A few counts support this clonotype. CDR3 loop: CASSSGGGSLLELRTDTQYF. CDR3 coding DNA: TGTGCCAGCAGCTCGGGTGGGGGATCTCTTCTTGAATTGAGGACAGATACGCAGTATTTT. J is TRBJ2-3 and V is TRBV5-4; either TRBD1 or TRBD2 may fit D (5 bases each). The CDR3 totals 20 residues. V was clipped by 3 bases and J by 3 bases, with 29 bases between them. CDR1 and CDR2 (germline): SGHNT, YYREEE (reference sequence).

This clonotype showed up many times. The V and J genes are TRBV6-2 or TRBV6-3 and TRBJ2-1; no clear D. This CDR3 contains 13 residues. Trimming took off 2 bases at V and 8 bases at J, with 10 bases between the two ends. The V gene's germline CDR1 is MNHEY and CDR2 SVGEGT. CDR3 bases: TGTGCCAGCAGTTACCCTCCGACTGATGAGCAGTTCTTC. Translating gives CASSYPPTDEQFF.

V gene TRBV4-1 combines with J gene TRBJ2-1, with D possibly called TRBD1 or TRBD2 (5 bases each). Germline V gene sequence: CDR1 MGHRA, CDR2 YSYEKL. The CDR3 is 15 amino acids. Trimming stripped 2 bases from V and 0 bases from J, with 8 bases between. Written as DNA, the CDR3 is TGCGCCAGCAGCCAAACCGGGACCTCCTACAATGAGCAGTTCTTC. It is translated as CASSQTGTSYNEQFF.